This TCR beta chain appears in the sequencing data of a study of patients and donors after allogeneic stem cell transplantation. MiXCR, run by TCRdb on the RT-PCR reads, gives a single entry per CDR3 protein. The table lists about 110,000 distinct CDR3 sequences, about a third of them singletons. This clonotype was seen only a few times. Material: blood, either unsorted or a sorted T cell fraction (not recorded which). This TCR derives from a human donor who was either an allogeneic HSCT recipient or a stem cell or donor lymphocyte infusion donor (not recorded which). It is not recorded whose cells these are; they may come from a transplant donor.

The CDR3 DNA is TGTGCCAGCAGCTTAGTCTCAGGGGGTGGATCCTATGGCTACACCTTC. Amino acid sequence: CASSLVSGGGSYGYTF. V gene TRBV7-9 combines with J gene TRBJ1-2; 7 bases fit TRBD1. The length of the CDR3 is 16 residues. CDR1 and CDR2 from the germline V gene are SEHNR and FQNEAQ (reference sequence). The J segment lost 4 bases and the V segment lost 1 base, leaving 9 bases of the junction unmatched.